The TCR beta chain described here comes from a study of cytomegalovirus exposure and HLA in healthy donors. The ends were cut back, 1 base at V and 8 bases at J, with 8 bases in the middle. The CDR3 is 12 residues long. Germline V gene data show CDR1 as MGHDK and CDR2 as SYGVNS. Study-wide findings and caveats: A later analysis revealed that TCR association rates differed between HLA loci, peaking at DRB1 and bottoming out at HLA-C. Association of a missense DCLRE1C variant with TCR beta V- and J-gene trimming was reported in a later analysis.

13 Jbeta primers and 60 Vbeta primers were used for the PCR. TCRdb's copy holds only in-frame clones and misses some; the assay was immunoSEQ multiplex PCR. The table lists roughly 150,000 clones, 85% of them singletons, with 1% in the top ten. Comment on this clone: The antigen remains unidentified.

The genes are TRBV25-1 and TRBJ1-2; D gene unclear. The receptor comes from a boy aged 2-9 years in good health and CMV-seronegative. Sequences were obtained from PBMCs. This CDR3 reads CASSELEGGYTF. The CDR3 DNA sequence: TGTGCCAGCAGTGAATTGGAGGGAGGCTACACCTTC.